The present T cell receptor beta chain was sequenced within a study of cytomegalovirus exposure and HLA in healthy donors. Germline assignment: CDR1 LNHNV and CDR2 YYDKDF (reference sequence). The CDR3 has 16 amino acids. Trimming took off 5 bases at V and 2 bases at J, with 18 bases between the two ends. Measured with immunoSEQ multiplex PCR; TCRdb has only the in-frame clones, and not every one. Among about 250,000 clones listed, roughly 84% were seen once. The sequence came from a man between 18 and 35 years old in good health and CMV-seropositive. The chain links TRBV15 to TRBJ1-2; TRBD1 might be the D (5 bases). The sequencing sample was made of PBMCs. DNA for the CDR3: TGTGCCACCAGCCCCCAGGGACGTCGTTTAAACTATGGCTACACCTTC. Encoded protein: CATSPQGRRLNYGYTF.